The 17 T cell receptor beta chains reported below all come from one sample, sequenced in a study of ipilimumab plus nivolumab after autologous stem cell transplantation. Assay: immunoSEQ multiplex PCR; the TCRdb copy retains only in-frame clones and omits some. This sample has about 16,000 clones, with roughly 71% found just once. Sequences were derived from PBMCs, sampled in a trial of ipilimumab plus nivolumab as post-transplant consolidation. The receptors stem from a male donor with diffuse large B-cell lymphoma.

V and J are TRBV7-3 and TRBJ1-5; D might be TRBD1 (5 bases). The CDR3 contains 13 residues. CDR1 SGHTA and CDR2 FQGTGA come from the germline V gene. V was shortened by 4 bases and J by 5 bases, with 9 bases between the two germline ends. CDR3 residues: CASSSGTDQPQHF. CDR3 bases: TGTGCCAGCAGCTCCGGGACCGATCAGCCCCAGCATTTT.

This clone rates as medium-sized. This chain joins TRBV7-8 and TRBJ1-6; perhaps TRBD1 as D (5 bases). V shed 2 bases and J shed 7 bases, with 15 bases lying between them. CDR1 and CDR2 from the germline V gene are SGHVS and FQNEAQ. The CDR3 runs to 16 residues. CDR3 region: CASSLRNPGLNSPLHF. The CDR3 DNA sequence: TGTGCCAGCAGCTTACGAAATCCAGGGCTAAATTCACCCCTCCACTTT.

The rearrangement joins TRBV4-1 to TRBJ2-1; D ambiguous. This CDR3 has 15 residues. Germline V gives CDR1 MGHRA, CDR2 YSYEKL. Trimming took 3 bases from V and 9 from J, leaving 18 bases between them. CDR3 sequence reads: CASSHRGKGNLEQFF. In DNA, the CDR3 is TGCGCCAGCAGCCACCGTGGGAAGGGAAACCTTGAGCAGTTCTTC.

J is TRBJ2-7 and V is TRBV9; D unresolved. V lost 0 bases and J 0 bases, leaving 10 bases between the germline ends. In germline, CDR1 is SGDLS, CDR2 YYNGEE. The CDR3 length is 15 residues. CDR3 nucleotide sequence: TGTGCCAGCAGCGTAGCCCCCACGGACTCCTACGAGCAGTACTTC. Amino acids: CASSVAPTDSYEQYF.

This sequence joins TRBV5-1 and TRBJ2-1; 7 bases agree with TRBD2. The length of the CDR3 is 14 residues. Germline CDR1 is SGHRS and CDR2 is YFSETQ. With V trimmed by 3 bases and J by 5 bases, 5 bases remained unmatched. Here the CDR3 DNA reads TGCGCCAGCAGCTCGGGACTACTTGACAATGAGCAGTTCTTC. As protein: CASSSGLLDNEQFF.

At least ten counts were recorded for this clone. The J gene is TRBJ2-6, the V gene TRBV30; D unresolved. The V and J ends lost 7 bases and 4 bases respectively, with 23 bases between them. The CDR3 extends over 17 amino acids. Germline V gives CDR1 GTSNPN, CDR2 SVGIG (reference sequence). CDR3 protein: CASLTLMTFTGANVLTF. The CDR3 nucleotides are TGTGCCTCCCTGACCCTGATGACTTTTACCGGGGCCAACGTCCTGACTTTC.

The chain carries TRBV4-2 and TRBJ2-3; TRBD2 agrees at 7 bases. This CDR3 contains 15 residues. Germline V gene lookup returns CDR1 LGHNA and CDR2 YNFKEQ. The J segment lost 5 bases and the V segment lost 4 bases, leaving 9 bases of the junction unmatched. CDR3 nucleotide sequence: TGTGCCAGCAGCCGTAGCGGGTGGAGGATAGATACGCAGTATTTT. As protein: CASSRSGWRIDTQYF.

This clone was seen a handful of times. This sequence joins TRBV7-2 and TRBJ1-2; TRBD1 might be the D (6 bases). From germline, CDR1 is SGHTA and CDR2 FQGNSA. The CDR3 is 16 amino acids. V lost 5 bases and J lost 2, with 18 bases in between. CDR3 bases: TGTGCCAGCAGCATCGCCAGAGGGGGAGGAAACTATGGCTACACCTTC. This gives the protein CASSIARGGGNYGYTF. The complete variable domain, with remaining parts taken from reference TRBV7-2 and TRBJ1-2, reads GAGVSQSPSNKVTEKGKDVELRCDPISGHTALYWYRQSLGQGLEFLIYFQGNSAPDKSGLPSDRFSAERTGGSVSTLTIQRTQQEDSAVYLCASSIARGGGNYGYTFGSGTRLTVV.

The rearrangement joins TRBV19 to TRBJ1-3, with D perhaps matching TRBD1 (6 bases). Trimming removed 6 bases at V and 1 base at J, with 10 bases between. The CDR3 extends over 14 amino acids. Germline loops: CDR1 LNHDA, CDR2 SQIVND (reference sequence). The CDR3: CASRQGSSGNTIYF. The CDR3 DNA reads TGTGCCAGTAGGCAGGGGTCTTCTGGAAACACCATATATTTT.

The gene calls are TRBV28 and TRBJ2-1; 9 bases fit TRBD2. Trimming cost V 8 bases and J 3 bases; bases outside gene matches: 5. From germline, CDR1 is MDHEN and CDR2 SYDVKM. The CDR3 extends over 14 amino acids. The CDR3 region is CASASGDHYNEQFF. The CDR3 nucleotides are TGTGCCAGCGCTAGCGGGGATCACTACAATGAGCAGTTCTTC.

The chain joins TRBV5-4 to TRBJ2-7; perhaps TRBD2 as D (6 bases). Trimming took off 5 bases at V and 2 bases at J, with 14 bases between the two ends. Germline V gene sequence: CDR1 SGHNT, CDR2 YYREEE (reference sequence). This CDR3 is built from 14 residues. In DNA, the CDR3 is TGTGCCAGCAGTTTCCTCGGGGGTCCCTACGAGCAGTACTTC. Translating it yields CASSFLGGPYEQYF.

CDR3 DNA: TGTGCCAGCAGCCGATCGACACGCTCCTACGAGCAGTACTTC. Its protein is CASSRSTRSYEQYF. The genes are TRBV27 and TRBJ2-7; D unresolved. Germline assignment: CDR1 MNHEY and CDR2 SMNVEV (reference sequence). The V and J ends lost 6 bases and 0 bases respectively, with 12 bases between them. This CDR3 spans 14 amino acids.

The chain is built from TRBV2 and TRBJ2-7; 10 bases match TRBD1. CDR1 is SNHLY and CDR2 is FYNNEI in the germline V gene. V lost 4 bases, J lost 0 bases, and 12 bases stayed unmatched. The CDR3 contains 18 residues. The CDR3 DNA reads TGTGCCAGCAGTGCCCGTCCCGGGACAGGGGTGGGCTCCTACGAGCAGTACTTC. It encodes CASSARPGTGVGSYEQYF.

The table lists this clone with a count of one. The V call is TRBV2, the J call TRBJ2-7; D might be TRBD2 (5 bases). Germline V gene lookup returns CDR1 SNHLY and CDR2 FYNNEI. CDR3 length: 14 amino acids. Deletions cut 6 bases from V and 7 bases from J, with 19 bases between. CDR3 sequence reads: CASRATSSLGEQYF. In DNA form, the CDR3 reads TGTGCCAGCAGAGCTACTAGTTCCTTGGGGGAGCAGTACTTC.

This CDR3 reads CASSFRTGADEKLFF. The DNA for the CDR3 is TGTGCCAGCAGTTTCCGGACAGGGGCGGATGAAAAACTGTTTTTT. The chain joins TRBV28 to TRBJ1-4, with TRBD1 matching 9 bases. Trimming took 3 bases from V and 6 from J; bases not matched to a gene: 5. Germline assignment: CDR1 MDHEN and CDR2 SYDVKM. The length of the CDR3 is 15 residues.

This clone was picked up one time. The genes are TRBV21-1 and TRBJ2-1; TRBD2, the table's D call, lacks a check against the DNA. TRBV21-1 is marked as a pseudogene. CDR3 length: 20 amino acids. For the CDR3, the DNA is TGTGCCAGCAGCAGAGGCTTTAGCGGGACCCGATCGAATAATTACAATGAGCAGTTCTTC. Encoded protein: CASSRGFSGTRSNNYNEQFF.

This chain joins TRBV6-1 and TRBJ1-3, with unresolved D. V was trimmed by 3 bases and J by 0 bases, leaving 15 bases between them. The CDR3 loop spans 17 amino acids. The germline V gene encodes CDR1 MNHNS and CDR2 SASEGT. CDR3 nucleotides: TGTGCCAGCAGTGATCAAAGTCTATTCCTCTCTGGAAACACCATATATTTT. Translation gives CASSDQSLFLSGNTIYF.